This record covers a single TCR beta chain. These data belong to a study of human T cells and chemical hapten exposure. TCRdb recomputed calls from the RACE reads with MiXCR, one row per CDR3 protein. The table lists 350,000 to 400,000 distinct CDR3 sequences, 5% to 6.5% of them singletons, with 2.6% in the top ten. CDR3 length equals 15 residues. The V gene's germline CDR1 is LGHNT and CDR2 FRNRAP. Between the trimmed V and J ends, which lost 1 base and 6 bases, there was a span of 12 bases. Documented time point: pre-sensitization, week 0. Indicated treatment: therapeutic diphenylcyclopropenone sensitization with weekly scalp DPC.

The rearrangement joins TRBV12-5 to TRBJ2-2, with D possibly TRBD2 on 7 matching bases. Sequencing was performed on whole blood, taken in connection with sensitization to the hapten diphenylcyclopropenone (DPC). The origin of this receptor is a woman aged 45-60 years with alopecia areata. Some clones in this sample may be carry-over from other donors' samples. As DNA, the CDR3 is TGTGCTAGTGGTTTGGGGACTAGGGGGGCCGGGGAGCTGTTTTTT. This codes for CASGLGTRGAGELFF. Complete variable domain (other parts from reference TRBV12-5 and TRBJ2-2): DARVTQTPRHKVTEMGQEVTMRCQPILGHNTVFWYRQTMMQGLELLAYFRNRAPLDDSGMPKDRFSAEMPDATLATLKIQPSEPRDSAVYFCASGLGTRGAGELFFGEGSRLTVL.